These 6 T cell receptor beta chains were all obtained from the same sample, sequenced in a study of response to subunit inactivated influenza vaccine. TCRdb re-called the RT-PCR reads with MiXCR, one entry per CDR3 protein. The sample holds approximately 230,000 distinct CDR3 sequences, approximately 12% seen once. This specimen was non-naive T cells sorted from PBMCs, taken approximately 15 days before vaccination. The source is a man aged 50 to 59 who received an inactivated influenza vaccine.

The J gene is TRBJ1-3, the V gene TRBV7-2; 9 nucleotides line up with TRBD1. This CDR3 is built from 14 residues. Germline values: CDR1 SGHTA, CDR2 FQGNSA. Losses at the gene ends were 5 bases for V and 6 bases for J; bases not matched to a gene: 5. The CDR3 protein is CASSVRQGENTIYF. The DNA for the CDR3 is TGTGCCAGCAGCGTCCGACAGGGGGAAAACACCATATATTTT.

This sequence joins TRBV2 and TRBJ1-5; maybe TRBD1 (6 bases). CDR1 SNHLY and CDR2 FYNNEI come from the germline V gene. This CDR3 spans 13 amino acids. V gave up 5 bases and J gave up 6 bases, with 11 bases separating them. The CDR3 bases are TGTGCCAGCAGTAGGGGGGGGCCTCAGCCCCAGCATTTT. Amino acids: CASSRGGPQPQHF.

This clonotype appeared many times. This chain connects TRBV2 to TRBJ2-7, with TRBD1 matching 9 bases. The CDR3 consists of 14 residues. V trimming: 7 bases; J trimming: 3 bases; junction bases outside the gene matches: 7. CDR1 SNHLY and CDR2 FYNNEI come from the germline V gene. The CDR3 region is CASKLWTGDYEQYF. CDR3 nucleotides: TGTGCCAGCAAACTTTGGACAGGGGACTACGAGCAGTACTTC.

In its sample, this clonotype was seen many times. V usage is TRBV24-1 and J usage is TRBJ2-1, with 10 nucleotides matching TRBD1. The CDR3 runs 18 residues. Germline lookup yields CDR1 KGHDR and CDR2 SFDVKD. With V trimmed by 4 bases and J by 7 bases, 15 bases remained unmatched. The CDR3 DNA reads TGTGCCACCAGTGACCTTGCCCTGGGACAGGGGTTAGAGAATGAGCAGTTCTTC. Encoded protein: CATSDLALGQGLENEQFF.

V usage is TRBV12-3 or TRBV12-4 and J usage is TRBJ2-3, with D perhaps given as TRBD1 or TRBD2 (6 bases each). Trimming pared 2 bases from V and 5 bases from J, leaving 14 bases between. The CDR3 extends over 15 amino acids. CDR3: CASSLWGARLDTQYF. The CDR3 DNA reads TGTGCCAGCAGTTTATGGGGGGCGCGTCTAGATACGCAGTATTTT.

This clonotype has more than one count but fewer than ten. V gene TRBV7-2 combines with J gene TRBJ2-2; possible D gene TRBD1, 5 bases. The V and J ends lost 6 bases and 1 base respectively, with 12 bases between them. The V gene's germline CDR1 is SGHTA and CDR2 FQGNSA. The CDR3 loop spans 15 amino acids. Here the CDR3 DNA reads TGTGCCAGCAGGACCGGACACCTGAACACCGGGGAGCTGTTTTTT. It translates to CASRTGHLNTGELFF.